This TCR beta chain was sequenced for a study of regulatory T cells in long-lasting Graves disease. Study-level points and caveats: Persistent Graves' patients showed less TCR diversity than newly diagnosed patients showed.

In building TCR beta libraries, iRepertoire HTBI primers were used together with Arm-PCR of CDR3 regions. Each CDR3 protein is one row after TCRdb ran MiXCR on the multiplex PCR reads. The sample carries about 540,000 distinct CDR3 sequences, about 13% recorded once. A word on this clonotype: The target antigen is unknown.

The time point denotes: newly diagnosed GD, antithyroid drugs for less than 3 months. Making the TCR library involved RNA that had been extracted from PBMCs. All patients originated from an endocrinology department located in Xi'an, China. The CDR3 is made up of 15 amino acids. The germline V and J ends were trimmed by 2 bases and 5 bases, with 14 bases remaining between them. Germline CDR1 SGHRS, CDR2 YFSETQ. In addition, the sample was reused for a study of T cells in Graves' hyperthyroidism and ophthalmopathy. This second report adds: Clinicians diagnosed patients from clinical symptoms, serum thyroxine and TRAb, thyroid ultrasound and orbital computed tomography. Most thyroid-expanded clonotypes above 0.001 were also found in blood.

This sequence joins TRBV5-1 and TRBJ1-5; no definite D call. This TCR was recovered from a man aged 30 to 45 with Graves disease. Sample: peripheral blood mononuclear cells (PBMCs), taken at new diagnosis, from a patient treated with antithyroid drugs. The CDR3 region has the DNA TGCGCCAGCAGCTTCGCCGGGATGCCGGATCAGCCCCAGCATTTT. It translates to CASSFAGMPDQPQHF.